This T cell receptor beta chain was retrieved from a study of glioma-infiltrating T cells after dendritic cell vaccination. For the study at large: Autologous tumor lysate was loaded overnight onto monocyte-derived dendritic cells grown approximately seven days with IL-4 and GM-CSF.

The germline V gene encodes CDR1 SGHRS and CDR2 YFSETQ. The CDR3 contains 15 residues. Between the trimmed V and J ends, which lost 5 bases and 5 bases, there was a span of 16 bases. Findings and limits, study-wide: No direct clonality-survival link was found; a diverse polyclonal response may matter.

The primer mix had 60 V beta and 13 J beta primers. Assay used: immunoSEQ multiplex PCR; TCRdb lists only in-frame clones, some missing. The sample has more than 30,000 clones, 85% to 95% seen once; the top ten hold around 2.1%. As for this clone: What it recognizes is unknown.

Sequenced material: blood, taken before dendritic cell vaccination. This TCR was sampled from a human donor with glioblastoma. The genes are TRBV5-1 and TRBJ2-2, with a possible D match to TRBD2 (7 bases). DNA for the CDR3: TGCGCCAGCAGTCCGATCGGGGGGCGGACCGGGGAGCTGTTTTTT. Residues: CASSPIGGRTGELFF.